This T cell receptor (beta chain) was documented in a study of blood T cell repertoires in COVID-19. Background on the study: Whether acute or convalescent, the COVID-19 samples came from the United States, Italy and Spain. Sample material is recorded as cDNA or gDNA derived from T cells, B-cell-depleted T cells, or PBMCs.

CDR3 length equals 14 residues. V lost 3 bases and J lost 6, with 14 bases in between. Germline assignment: CDR1 KGHSH and CDR2 LQKENI. In the original analysis: The assay estimated nucleated cells by amplifying reference gene primers. Profiling relied on immunoSEQ multiplex PCR, and the TCRdb table lists in-frame clones only, not all of them. That table is the source of V, J and clone size, and D and trimming were worked out from the DNA. The sample lists some 120,000 clones; approximately 70% were seen once. The chain combines TRBV18 with TRBJ1-1, with a possible D match to TRBD1 (5 bases). Material: peripheral blood. The sequence was collected from a human donor with acute or convalescent COVID-19. The donor label of this sample is uncertain. The CDR3 DNA reads TGTGCCAGCTCACCGCGTCAGGGTCCAGCTGAAGCTTTCTTT. Residues: CASSPRQGPAEAFF.